This section outlines one T cell receptor beta chain sequence together with its context. The clone's antigen remains unknown. It has no much larger one-base neighbor in the sample; base qualities were not kept. Via the germline V gene, CDR1 is SGHDN and CDR2 FVKESK. V is cut back by 4 bases and J by 4 bases, with 15 bases in the junction unmatched. Its CDR3 holds 17 amino acids, cysteine through phenylalanine. Only the CDR3 region is kept as DNA, spanning 51 bases read in frame from base 1. The sample belongs to a study of brain T cells in children with intractable seizures (dated by TCRdb to 2020 to 2022). Study-level background: Resected brain tissue from about 50 pediatric epilepsy surgery cases was first screened for immune gene transcripts using a NanoString immunology panel. Among the approximately twelve selected surgery cases, eight also had pre-surgery blood sequenced, leaving four with brain tissue only.

Overall results and qualifications from the work: Because sequencing depth was different between pre-surgery and post-surgery blood, clones absent from the pre-surgery sample may reflect undersampling. Viral specificity was inferred solely from CDR3 sequence similarity, and the HCMV serostatus of the patients was not known.

This specimen's time point label, per the study, means: blood from clinic visit 5 months post-surgery; TSC patient then seizure free. Surgery cases with the highest brain T cell transcript signatures were selected for TCR beta chain sequencing of brain tissue and, where available, blood. Before surgery, patients had received at least one anti-epileptic drug. TCR-sequenced patients were children with drug-resistant epilepsy due to tuberous sclerosis complex, focal cortical dysplasia, Rasmussen encephalitis or hemimegalencephaly. The Monarch genomic DNA purification kit was used to extract bulk genomic DNA from unsorted brain tissue and whole blood. The immunoSEQ assay was applied to genomic DNA to generate the TCR beta chain sequences. On the authors' methods: CDR3 sequences that did not begin with the conserved framework cysteine at position 104 were removed manually. To get clonality, the normalized Shannon's Diversity Index was subtracted from one, giving values from 0 (maximal diversity) to 1 (oligoclonal). Chi-squared comparison-of-proportions tests were used to check whether the frequency of the same CDR3 differed between samples, for example brain versus blood. Public clonotypes were found through immuneACCESS searches, while the VDJdb browser was used to judge similarity to known antiviral clonotypes. TCRdb re-hosts the immuneACCESS table, in-frame sequences only. Its copies lack some clones; in the studies checked, an unresolved V gene accounts for under half of them, and the cause for the rest is not known. V, J and clone size derive from that table, while D and trimming were established from the DNA sequence. The sample table holds about 340,000 clones, of which over 90% were seen once. The ten largest account for 5% to 7% of the sample.

The source material was peripheral blood, sampled approximately 5 months after surgery. The rearranged chain carries TRBV14 and TRBJ1-1; 7 of the junction bases match TRBD1. The sequence was collected from a boy in the first two years of life with tuberous sclerosis and intractable seizures. The CDR3 reads CASSPGTARWFSTEAFF. The sequenced DNA: TGTGCCAGCAGCCCAGGGACAGCCCGCTGGTTTTCCACTGAAGCTTTCTTT. This CDR3, with the reference TRBV14 and TRBJ1-1 proteins standing in past its ends, gives the full variable domain EAGVTQFPSHSVIEKGQTVTLRCDPISGHDNLYWYRRVMGKEIKFLLHFVKESKQDESGMPNNRFLAERTGGTYSTLKVQPAELEDSGVYFCASSPGTARWFSTEAFFGQGTRLTVV.